This T cell receptor beta chain was captured by sequencing in a study of blood T cell repertoires in COVID-19. Study details: Samples came from the United States, Italy and Spain, spanning acute and convalescent COVID-19. Nucleic acid was either cDNA or gDNA, and it came from T cells, B-cell-depleted T cells, or PBMCs.

The V gene end was trimmed by 5 bases and the J gene end by 0 bases; junction bases not matched to a gene: 2. This CDR3 contains 16 residues. The germline V gene encodes CDR1 LGHNA and CDR2 YNFKEQ. Authors' analysis steps: Using reference gene primer amplification, nucleated cell counts were estimated. The assay was immunoSEQ multiplex PCR, and TCRdb's table has in-frame clones only and misses some. D and trimming come from the DNA, and the V and J calls and clone size come from that table. In the table there are roughly 200,000 clones, over 60% of which are singletons. Source material: peripheral blood. The sequence was obtained from a woman between 65 and 79 years old with acute or convalescent COVID-19. The chain uses TRBV4-2 and TRBJ2-2, with TRBD2 matching over 11 bases. The CDR3 here is CASSGTSGTNTGELFF. In nucleotides, the CDR3 is TGTGCCAGCAGCGGGACTAGCGGAACGAACACCGGGGAGCTGTTTTTT.